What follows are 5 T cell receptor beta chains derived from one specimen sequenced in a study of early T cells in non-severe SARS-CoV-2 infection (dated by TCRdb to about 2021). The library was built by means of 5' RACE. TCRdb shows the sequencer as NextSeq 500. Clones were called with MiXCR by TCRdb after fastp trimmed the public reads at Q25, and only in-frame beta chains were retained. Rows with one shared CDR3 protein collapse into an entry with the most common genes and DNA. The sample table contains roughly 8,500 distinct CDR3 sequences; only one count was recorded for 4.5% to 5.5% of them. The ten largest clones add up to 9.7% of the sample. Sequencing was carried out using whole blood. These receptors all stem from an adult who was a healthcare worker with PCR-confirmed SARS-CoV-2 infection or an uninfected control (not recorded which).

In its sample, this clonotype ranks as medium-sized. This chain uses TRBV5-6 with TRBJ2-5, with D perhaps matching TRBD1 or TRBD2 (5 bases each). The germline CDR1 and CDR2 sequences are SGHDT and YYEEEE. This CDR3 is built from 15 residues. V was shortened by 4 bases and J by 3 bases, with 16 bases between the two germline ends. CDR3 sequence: CASSIRGQGEETQYF. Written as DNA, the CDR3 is TGTGCCAGCAGCATTCGGGGCCAAGGGGAAGAGACCCAGTACTTC. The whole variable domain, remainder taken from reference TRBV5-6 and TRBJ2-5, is DAGVTQSPTHLIKTRGQQVTLRCSPKSGHDTVSWYQQALGQGPQFIFQYYEEEERQRGNFPDRFSGHQFPNYSSELNVNALLLGDSALYLCASSIRGQGEETQYFGPGTRLLVL.

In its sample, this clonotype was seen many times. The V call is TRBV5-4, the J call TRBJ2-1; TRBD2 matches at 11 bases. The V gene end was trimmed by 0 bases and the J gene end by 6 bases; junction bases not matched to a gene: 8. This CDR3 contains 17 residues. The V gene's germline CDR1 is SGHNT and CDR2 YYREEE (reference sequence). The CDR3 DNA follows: TGTGCCAGCAGCTTGGATAGCGGGAGGGCCGCGGGCAATGAGCAGTTCTTC. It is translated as CASSLDSGRAAGNEQFF.

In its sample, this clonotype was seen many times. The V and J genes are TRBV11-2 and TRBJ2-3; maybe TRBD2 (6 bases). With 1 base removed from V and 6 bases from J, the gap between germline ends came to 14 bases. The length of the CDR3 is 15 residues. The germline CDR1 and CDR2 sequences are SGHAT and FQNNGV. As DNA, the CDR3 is TGTGCCAGCAGCTTAGCCGGGAGAGGTGGGGATACGCAGTATTTT. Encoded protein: CASSLAGRGGDTQYF. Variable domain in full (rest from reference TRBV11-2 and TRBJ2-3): EAGVAQSPRYKIIEKRQSVAFWCNPISGHATLYWYQQILGQGPKLLIQFQNNGVVDDSQLPKDRFSAERLKGVDSTLKIQPAKLEDSAVYLCASSLAGRGGDTQYFGPGTRLTVL.

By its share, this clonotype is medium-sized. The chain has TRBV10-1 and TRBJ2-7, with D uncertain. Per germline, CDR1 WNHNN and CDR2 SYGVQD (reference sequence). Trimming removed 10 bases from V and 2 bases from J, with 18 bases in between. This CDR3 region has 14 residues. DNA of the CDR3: TGCGCCACCCCTACTGGGGTCTTTCCCTACGAGCAGTACGTC. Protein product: CATPTGVFPYEQYV.

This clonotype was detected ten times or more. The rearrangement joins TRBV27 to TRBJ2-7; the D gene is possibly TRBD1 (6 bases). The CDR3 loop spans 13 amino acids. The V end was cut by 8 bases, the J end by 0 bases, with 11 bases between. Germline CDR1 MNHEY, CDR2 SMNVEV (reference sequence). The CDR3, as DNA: TGTGCCAGCGTCCAGGGGACCTCCTACGAGCAGTACGTC. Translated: CASVQGTSYEQYV.